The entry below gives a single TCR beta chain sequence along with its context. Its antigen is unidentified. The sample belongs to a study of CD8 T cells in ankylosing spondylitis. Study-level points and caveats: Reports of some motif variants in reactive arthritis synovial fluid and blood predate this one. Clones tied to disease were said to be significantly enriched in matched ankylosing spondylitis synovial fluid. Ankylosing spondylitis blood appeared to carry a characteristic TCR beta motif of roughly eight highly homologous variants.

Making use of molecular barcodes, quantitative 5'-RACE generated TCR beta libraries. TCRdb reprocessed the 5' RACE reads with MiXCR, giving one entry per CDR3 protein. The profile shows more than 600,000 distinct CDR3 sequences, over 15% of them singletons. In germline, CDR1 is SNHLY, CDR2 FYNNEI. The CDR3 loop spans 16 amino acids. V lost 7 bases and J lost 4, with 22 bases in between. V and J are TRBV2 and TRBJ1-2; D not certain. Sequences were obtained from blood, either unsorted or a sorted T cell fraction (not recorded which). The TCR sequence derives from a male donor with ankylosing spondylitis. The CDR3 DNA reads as TGTGCCAGCATGTTAAGGATGGACGCTGCGTTCTATGGCTACACCTTC. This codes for CASMLRMDAAFYGYTF.